This T cell receptor beta chain derives from a study of cytomegalovirus exposure and HLA in healthy donors. Study-level results: What was likely a sequencing artifact was a cluster of highly shared sequence variants. Cytomegalovirus-associated TCR beta chains were listed, numbering 164. Most observed TCR sequences were rare, whereas some public TCRs were detected in many donors.

Germline-derived CDR1 and CDR2 are LNHDA and SQIVND (reference sequence). V was cut by 7 bases and J by 7 bases, with 22 bases left in between. The CDR3 is 16 residues long. Comments on this clone: What it binds is not known.

Primers: 60 Vbeta forward and 13 Jbeta reverse. Data came from immunoSEQ multiplex PCR; TCRdb stores just in-frame clones and leaves some out. The table lists 95,000 to 150,000 clones, about 62% of them singletons. The chain couples TRBV19 to TRBJ1-4, with D unresolved. The clonotype originates from a woman aged 40 to 50 in good health and CMV-seropositive. The sample taken for sequencing was PBMCs. The CDR3 nucleotides read TGTGCCAGTATTGCGTTTATTGGGCAGCCAACTGAAAAACTGTTTTTT. Translation: CASIAFIGQPTEKLFF.